These T cell receptor beta chains were read from a single sample in a study of T cell responses to AZD1222 COVID-19 vaccine. Produced via immunoSEQ multiplex PCR; TCRdb's table is partial and in-frame only. The sample records 130,000 to 150,000 clones, approximately 90% being singletons. The sequenced sample was peripheral blood, obtained on day 0 of AZD1222 vaccination. All receptors derive from an adult in good health. Both conserved end residues are part of each CDR3. D genes are given only for firm matches. Only some rows state a clone size, as once, few, many or a class for expanded clones.

.	14	.	TRBV6-6	TRBJ2-1	TGTGCCAGCAGCCGGAGGGCCCCCCCTGGAGAGCAGTTCTTC	CASSRRAPPGEQFF
.	18	.	TRBV11-3	TRBJ2-2	TGTGCCAGCAGCTTAGGTCGTTGGAGGGTTGTTGGCACCGGGGAGCTGTTTTTT	CASSLGRWRVVGTGELFF
.	15	.	TRBV4-2	TRBJ2-7	TGTGCCAGCCAACGTGGGCGGGGCGGCTCCTACGAGCAGTACTTC	CASQRGRGGSYEQYF
.	13	.	TRBV5-6	TRBJ2-5	TGTGCCAGCAGGGACTACGAAAAAGAGACCCAGTACTTC	CASRDYEKETQYF
TRBD2	15	.	TRBV6-5	TRBJ2-3	TGTGCCAGCAGGCGACTAGCGGGGAGGACAGATACGCAGTATTTT	CASRRLAGRTDTQYF
TRBD1	15	.	TRBV12-5	TRBJ2-7	TGTGCTAGTGGCCTTCGACAGGGGGCGATTAGGGGCGAGTACTTC	CASGLRQGAIRGEYF
.	11	.	TRBV20-1	TRBJ2-5	TGCAGTGCTAGAGAACAAGAGACCCAGTACTTC	CSAREQETQYF
.	14	.	TRBV9	TRBJ2-1	TGTGCCAGCAGCGTAGGTGTGGGAGGCGATGAGCAGTTCTTC	CASSVGVGGDEQFF
TRBD1	13	.	TRBV18	TRBJ1-1	TGTGCCAGCTTGGGACAGATAAACACTGAAGCTTTCTTT	CASLGQINTEAFF
.	15	.	TRBV5-1	TRBJ2-2	TGCGCCAGCAGCGCGCAGGGGGGGCGCTACGGGGAGCTGTTTTTT	CASSAQGGRYGELFF
.	15	.	TRBV20-1	TRBJ2-5	TGCAGTGCTAGTAAGTCTCGCGGAACAGAAGAGACCCAGTACTTC	CSASKSRGTEETQYF
.	13	.	TRBV7-9	TRBJ2-7	TGTGCCAGCAGCTTAGGGAAGACCTACGAGCAGTACTTC	CASSLGKTYEQYF
.	15	.	TRBV6-5	TRBJ1-3	TGTGCCAGCAGCCCACTTTCAGGGGAGGGAAACACCATATATTTT	CASSPLSGEGNTIYF
TRBD1	14	.	TRBV7-9	TRBJ2-1	TGTGCCAGCAGCTTATGGGACAGTTACAATGAGCAGTTCTTC	CASSLWDSYNEQFF
.	17	.	TRBV28	TRBJ1-6	TGTGCCAGCAGCCCTGAGGGGGGAAACCCCTATAATTCACCCCTCCACTTT	CASSPEGGNPYNSPLHF
.	14	.	TRBV5-1	TRBJ1-2	TGCGCCTCGTCTTTTTCAGGGGTTTCTTTGGGCTACACCTTC	CASSFSGVSLGYTF
TRBD1	15	.	TRBV9	TRBJ1-2	TGTGCCAGCAGCGCCCGGGACAGCCGTGTGTTTGGCTACACCTTC	CASSARDSRVFGYTF
.	14	few	TRBV7-3	TRBJ2-1	TGTGCCAGCAGCCCGCTAGCTGGGCTCGATGAGCAGTTCTTC	CASSPLAGLDEQFF
.	12	.	TRBV7-9	TRBJ1-1	TGTGCCAGCACCCAGAAATCGGACGTGGCTTTCTTT	CASTQKSDVAFF
TRBD1	14	.	TRBV5-1	TRBJ1-4	TGCGCCAGCAGCCCCGGACAGGTGAATGAAAAACTGTTTTTT	CASSPGQVNEKLFF
.	15	.	TRBV11-2	TRBJ2-1	TGTGCCAGCACCCCCTCGGTCGCTACCTACAATGAGCAGTTCTTC	CASTPSVATYNEQFF
TRBD2	17	.	TRBV12-5	TRBJ2-1	TGTGCTAGTGGTTTGGTATTTGGGACTAGGAGTTACAATGAGCAGTTCTTC	CASGLVFGTRSYNEQFF
TRBD1	12	.	TRBV10-2	TRBJ1-6	TGCGCCAGTCGACAGGGGAACTCACCCCTCCACTTT	CASRQGNSPLHF
TRBD2	15	.	TRBV9	TRBJ2-1	TGTGCCAGCAGCGACCGACTAGCGGGTAACAATGAGCAGTTCTTC	CASSDRLAGNNEQFF
.	14	.	TRBV28	TRBJ2-1	TGTGCCAGCCTTGGGACAGCGGGATGGGATGAGCAGTTCTTC	CASLGTAGWDEQFF
TRBD1	13	.	TRBV30	TRBJ2-7	TGTGCCTGCAACAGACAGGGTTTATCCGAGCAGTACTTC	CACNRQGLSEQYF
.	12	.	TRBV9	TRBJ2-7	TGTGCCAGCAGCCCGACTCCCGGAAGGCAGTACTTC	CASSPTPGRQYF
TRBD1	13	.	TRBV28	TRBJ1-5	TGTGCCGGAACGACAGGGTGGGATCAGCCCCAGCATTTT	CAGTTGWDQPQHF